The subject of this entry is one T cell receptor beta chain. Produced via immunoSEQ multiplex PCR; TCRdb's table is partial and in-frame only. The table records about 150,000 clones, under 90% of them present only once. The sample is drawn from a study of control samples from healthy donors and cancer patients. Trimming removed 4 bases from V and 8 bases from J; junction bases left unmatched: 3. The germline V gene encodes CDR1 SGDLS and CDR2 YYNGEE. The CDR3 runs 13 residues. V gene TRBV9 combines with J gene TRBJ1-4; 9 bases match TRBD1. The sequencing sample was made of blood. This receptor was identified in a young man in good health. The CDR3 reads CASSSGQGEKLFF. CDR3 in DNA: TGTGCCAGCAGCTCGGGACAGGGAGAAAAACTGTTTTTT.